These T cell receptor beta chains were read from a single sample in a study of cytomegalovirus exposure and HLA in healthy donors. Only in-frame clones appear in the TCRdb table, and some are missing; sequencing was by immunoSEQ multiplex PCR. The sample comprises 170,000 or so clones, 80% of which are singletons, and roughly 6.3% rests with the top ten. The specimen sequenced was PBMCs. These TCRs come from a male donor in good health and CMV-seropositive. Each CDR3 is given with its conserved first and last residue. Fields, in order: J gene, clone size, CDR3 length, V gene, D gene, CDR3 protein, CDR3 DNA. The D gene is left open where the match is weak. Only some rows state a clone size, as once, few, many or a class for expanded clones.

j_call: TRBJ1-5
clone_size: NA
cdr3_length: 17
v_call: TRBV5-1
d_call: TRBD1
cdr3_aa: CASSLAPGQVGDQPQHF
cdr3_nt: TGCGCCAGCAGCCTGGCTCCGGGACAGGTGGGGGATCAGCCCCAGCATTTT

j_call: TRBJ2-3
clone_size: NA
cdr3_length: 15
v_call: TRBV5-4
d_call: TRBD1
cdr3_aa: CASSQDIRGQDTQYF
cdr3_nt: TGTGCCAGCAGCCAGGACATAAGGGGGCAAGATACGCAGTATTTT

j_call: TRBJ1-2
clone_size: NA
cdr3_length: 13
v_call: TRBV6-6
d_call: NA
cdr3_aa: CASSYAGAVGYTF
cdr3_nt: TGTGCCAGCAGTTACGCGGGGGCGGTTGGCTACACCTTC

j_call: TRBJ1-2
clone_size: NA
cdr3_length: 13
v_call: TRBV18
d_call: TRBD1
cdr3_aa: CASSPQGDYGYTF
cdr3_nt: TGTGCCAGCTCACCTCAGGGGGACTATGGCTACACCTTC

j_call: TRBJ2-5
clone_size: NA
cdr3_length: 12
v_call: TRBV7-9
d_call: TRBD1
cdr3_aa: CASSSAGTVWHF
cdr3_nt: TGTGCCAGCAGCTCGGCCGGGACAGTTTGGCACTTC

j_call: TRBJ2-1
clone_size: once
cdr3_length: 15
v_call: TRBV28
d_call: TRBD2
cdr3_aa: CASSLGGGVASEQFF
cdr3_nt: TGTGCCAGCAGTTTAGGGGGAGGGGTAGCTAGTGAGCAGTTCTTC

j_call: TRBJ2-1
clone_size: NA
cdr3_length: 16
v_call: TRBV28
d_call: NA
cdr3_aa: CASSTRDFNSYNEQFF
cdr3_nt: TGTGCCAGCAGTACCAGGGACTTCAACTCCTACAATGAGCAGTTCTTC

j_call: TRBJ2-1
clone_size: NA
cdr3_length: 13
v_call: TRBV2
d_call: NA
cdr3_aa: CAGSRTAYNEQFF
cdr3_nt: TGTGCCGGTAGCCGGACAGCATACAATGAGCAGTTCTTC

j_call: TRBJ1-1
clone_size: NA
cdr3_length: 15
v_call: TRBV28
d_call: NA
cdr3_aa: CASSGQGGSATEAFF
cdr3_nt: TGTGCCAGCAGTGGGCAGGGAGGGTCGGCGACTGAAGCTTTCTTT

j_call: TRBJ2-3
clone_size: NA
cdr3_length: 14
v_call: TRBV30
d_call: TRBD2
cdr3_aa: CAWSVSGRAGTQYF
cdr3_nt: TGTGCCTGGAGTGTTAGCGGGAGGGCCGGTACGCAGTATTTT

j_call: TRBJ2-1
clone_size: once
cdr3_length: 17
v_call: TRBV7-8
d_call: TRBD2
cdr3_aa: CASSLRGLAGVSDEQFF
cdr3_nt: TGTGCCAGCAGCTTAAGGGGACTAGCGGGAGTGAGCGATGAGCAGTTCTTC

j_call: TRBJ2-7
clone_size: NA
cdr3_length: 14
v_call: TRBV29-1
d_call: TRBD2
cdr3_aa: CSVVTSARSYEQYF
cdr3_nt: TGCAGCGTCGTGACTAGCGCGCGCTCCTACGAGCAGTACTTC

j_call: TRBJ1-2
clone_size: NA
cdr3_length: 15
v_call: TRBV9
d_call: NA
cdr3_aa: CASSVAESPNYGYTF
cdr3_nt: TGTGCCAGCAGCGTAGCTGAGTCTCCTAACTATGGCTACACCTTC

j_call: TRBJ2-2
clone_size: NA
cdr3_length: 13
v_call: TRBV30
d_call: NA
cdr3_aa: CAWRLAHTGELFF
cdr3_nt: TGTGCCTGGAGGCTAGCCCACACCGGGGAGCTGTTTTTT

j_call: TRBJ2-1
clone_size: NA
cdr3_length: 15
v_call: TRBV9
d_call: NA
cdr3_aa: CASSVVQGSYNEQFF
cdr3_nt: TGTGCCAGCAGCGTAGTGCAGGGTTCCTACAATGAGCAGTTCTTC

j_call: TRBJ2-7
clone_size: NA
cdr3_length: 15
v_call: TRBV7-9
d_call: NA
cdr3_aa: CASNPGLPRGYEQYF
cdr3_nt: TGTGCCAGCAACCCGGGACTCCCCAGAGGCTACGAGCAGTACTTC

j_call: TRBJ1-1
clone_size: NA
cdr3_length: 10
v_call: TRBV30
d_call: NA
cdr3_aa: CAWFAVEAFF
cdr3_nt: TGTGCCTGGTTTGCAGTTGAAGCTTTCTTT

j_call: TRBJ2-2
clone_size: NA
cdr3_length: 13
v_call: TRBV27
d_call: NA
cdr3_aa: CASRGLNTGELFF
cdr3_nt: TGTGCCAGCAGAGGACTGAACACCGGGGAGCTGTTTTTT

j_call: TRBJ2-7
clone_size: NA
cdr3_length: 14
v_call: TRBV19
d_call: NA
cdr3_aa: CASSIVGDSYEQYF
cdr3_nt: TGTGCCAGTAGTATAGTCGGGGATTCCTACGAGCAGTACTTC

j_call: TRBJ2-7
clone_size: NA
cdr3_length: 14
v_call: TRBV12-5
d_call: TRBD1
cdr3_aa: CASAPGTGKGEQYF
cdr3_nt: TGTGCTAGTGCTCCGGGGACAGGGAAGGGCGAGCAGTACTTC

j_call: TRBJ1-4
clone_size: NA
cdr3_length: 14
v_call: TRBV28
d_call: NA
cdr3_aa: CASSSGKGSEKLSF
cdr3_nt: TGTGCCAGCAGTTCCGGGAAAGGGAGTGAAAAACTGTCTTTT

j_call: TRBJ1-2
clone_size: NA
cdr3_length: 14
v_call: TRBV28
d_call: NA
cdr3_aa: CAIRGGSDFYGYTF
cdr3_nt: TGTGCCATAAGGGGAGGGTCGGACTTCTATGGCTACACCTTC

j_call: TRBJ2-7
clone_size: few
cdr3_length: 15
v_call: TRBV15
d_call: TRBD1
cdr3_aa: CATSREGQGANEQYF
cdr3_nt: TGTGCCACCAGCAGAGAGGGGCAGGGGGCGAACGAGCAGTACTTC

j_call: TRBJ1-1
clone_size: NA
cdr3_length: 14
v_call: TRBV19
d_call: TRBD1
cdr3_aa: CATAKGQQNTEAFF
cdr3_nt: TGTGCCACCGCGAAGGGACAGCAAAACACTGAAGCTTTCTTT

j_call: TRBJ2-3
clone_size: NA
cdr3_length: 16
v_call: TRBV19
d_call: TRBD2
cdr3_aa: CASSARLAGGLDTQYF
cdr3_nt: TGTGCCAGTAGTGCCCGACTAGCGGGAGGGCTGGATACGCAGTATTTT

j_call: TRBJ2-7
clone_size: few
cdr3_length: 14
v_call: TRBV27
d_call: NA
cdr3_aa: CASSLEQYSYEQYF
cdr3_nt: TGTGCCAGCAGTTTAGAACAGTACTCCTACGAGCAGTACTTC

j_call: TRBJ1-2
clone_size: once
cdr3_length: 16
v_call: TRBV6-1
d_call: TRBD1
cdr3_aa: CASSAITGGVGDGYTF
cdr3_nt: TGTGCCAGCAGTGCTATAACAGGGGGGGTTGGAGATGGCTACACCTTC

j_call: TRBJ1-6
clone_size: NA
cdr3_length: 20
v_call: TRBV19
d_call: NA
cdr3_aa: CASSISLRGANPKWDSPLHF
cdr3_nt: TGTGCCAGTAGTATAAGTCTTCGTGGGGCCAACCCTAAATGGGATTCACCCCTCCACTTT

j_call: TRBJ2-7
clone_size: NA
cdr3_length: 13
v_call: TRBV30
d_call: TRBD2
cdr3_aa: CARGGSPVGEQYF
cdr3_nt: TGTGCCCGGGGAGGGAGCCCGGTTGGCGAGCAGTACTTC

j_call: TRBJ1-4
clone_size: NA
cdr3_length: 15
v_call: TRBV18
d_call: NA
cdr3_aa: CASSPRQATNEKLFF
cdr3_nt: TGTGCCAGCTCACCGCGACAGGCAACTAATGAAAAACTGTTTTTT

j_call: TRBJ2-1
clone_size: NA
cdr3_length: 15
v_call: TRBV18
d_call: NA
cdr3_aa: CASSPGRGNYNEQFF
cdr3_nt: TGTGCCAGCTCACCGGGGAGGGGGAACTACAATGAGCAGTTCTTC

j_call: TRBJ1-3
clone_size: once
cdr3_length: 15
v_call: TRBV7-9
d_call: TRBD1
cdr3_aa: CASSLATGQGNTIYF
cdr3_nt: TGTGCCAGCAGCTTAGCGACAGGGCAAGGAAACACCATATATTTT

j_call: TRBJ1-1
clone_size: NA
cdr3_length: 15
v_call: TRBV30
d_call: NA
cdr3_aa: CAWRRKDSLNTEAFF
cdr3_nt: TGTGCCTGGAGACGGAAGGACAGCCTGAACACTGAAGCTTTCTTT

j_call: TRBJ2-2
clone_size: few
cdr3_length: 13
v_call: TRBV13
d_call: NA
cdr3_aa: CASANAQAGELFF
cdr3_nt: TGTGCCAGTGCAAACGCTCAGGCCGGGGAGCTGTTTTTT

j_call: TRBJ1-5
clone_size: NA
cdr3_length: 18
v_call: TRBV15
d_call: TRBD1
cdr3_aa: CATSRPPDRAGSNQPQHF
cdr3_nt: TGTGCCACCAGCAGACCCCCGGACAGGGCAGGAAGCAATCAGCCCCAGCATTTT

j_call: TRBJ2-7
clone_size: NA
cdr3_length: 13
v_call: TRBV5-1
d_call: NA
cdr3_aa: CASSLDNSYEQYF
cdr3_nt: TGCGCCAGCAGCTTGGACAACTCCTACGAGCAGTACTTC

j_call: TRBJ1-1
clone_size: NA
cdr3_length: 13
v_call: TRBV18
d_call: NA
cdr3_aa: CASSLDSQTEAFF
cdr3_nt: TGTGCCAGCTCACTTGACAGTCAGACTGAAGCTTTCTTT

j_call: TRBJ2-1
clone_size: NA
cdr3_length: 20
v_call: TRBV14
d_call: TRBD2
cdr3_aa: CASSPISHRLAGLTYNEQFF
cdr3_nt: TGTGCCAGCAGCCCCATATCCCACCGTCTAGCGGGCCTAACCTACAATGAGCAGTTCTTC

j_call: TRBJ2-7
clone_size: once
cdr3_length: 15
v_call: TRBV7-2
d_call: NA
cdr3_aa: CASSLVPTGNYEQYF
cdr3_nt: TGTGCCAGCAGCTTAGTGCCGACCGGGAACTACGAGCAGTACTTC

j_call: TRBJ2-7
clone_size: NA
cdr3_length: 15
v_call: TRBV6-5
d_call: NA
cdr3_aa: CASSYSYRASYEQYF
cdr3_nt: TGTGCCAGCAGTTACTCGTACAGGGCCTCCTACGAGCAGTACTTC

j_call: TRBJ1-2
clone_size: once
cdr3_length: 14
v_call: TRBV4-3
d_call: NA
cdr3_aa: CASSQDPGNYGYTF
cdr3_nt: TGCGCCAGCAGCCAAGATCCAGGGAACTATGGCTACACCTTC

j_call: TRBJ2-3
clone_size: few
cdr3_length: 17
v_call: TRBV7-7
d_call: TRBD2
cdr3_aa: CASSFGPAGAGTDTQYF
cdr3_nt: TGTGCTAGCAGCTTCGGCCCAGCGGGAGCCGGCACAGATACGCAGTATTTT

j_call: TRBJ2-1
clone_size: NA
cdr3_length: 15
v_call: TRBV4-1
d_call: NA
cdr3_aa: CASSQGRLSQNEQFF
cdr3_nt: TGCGCCAGCAGCCAAGGCCGCCTTTCGCAGAATGAGCAGTTCTTC

j_call: TRBJ1-3
clone_size: NA
cdr3_length: 15
v_call: TRBV15
d_call: NA
cdr3_aa: CATSRDVSSGNTIYF
cdr3_nt: TGTGCCACCAGCAGAGACGTCAGCTCTGGAAACACCATATATTTT

j_call: TRBJ1-1
clone_size: NA
cdr3_length: 14
v_call: TRBV19
d_call: NA
cdr3_aa: CASTPQKLNTEAFF
cdr3_nt: TGTGCCAGTACCCCACAGAAACTGAACACTGAAGCTTTCTTT

j_call: TRBJ1-1
clone_size: NA
cdr3_length: 15
v_call: TRBV27
d_call: TRBD1
cdr3_aa: CASNRHRGQNTEAFF
cdr3_nt: TGTGCCAGCAACAGGCACAGGGGGCAGAACACTGAAGCTTTCTTT

j_call: TRBJ1-1
clone_size: NA
cdr3_length: 15
v_call: TRBV28
d_call: NA
cdr3_aa: CASILMGLRDTEAFF
cdr3_nt: TGTGCCAGCATCCTAATGGGGCTCAGGGACACTGAAGCTTTCTTT

j_call: TRBJ2-2
clone_size: few
cdr3_length: 17
v_call: TRBV30
d_call: TRBD2
cdr3_aa: CAWTPRGTSRNTGELFF
cdr3_nt: TGTGCCTGGACTCCTCGCGGGACTAGCAGGAACACCGGGGAGCTGTTTTTT

j_call: TRBJ2-1
clone_size: NA
cdr3_length: 14
v_call: TRBV10-3
d_call: TRBD1
cdr3_aa: CAISGGTGDNEQFF
cdr3_nt: TGTGCCATCAGTGGCGGGACAGGGGATAATGAGCAGTTCTTC

j_call: TRBJ1-5
clone_size: few
cdr3_length: 15
v_call: TRBV19
d_call: NA
cdr3_aa: CASSMGRGSNQPQHF
cdr3_nt: TGTGCCAGTAGTATGGGCCGGGGTTCCAATCAGCCCCAGCATTTT

j_call: TRBJ1-2
clone_size: NA
cdr3_length: 10
v_call: TRBV29-1
d_call: NA
cdr3_aa: CSVVAGGYTF
cdr3_nt: TGCAGCGTTGTTGCCGGTGGCTACACCTTC

j_call: TRBJ2-7
clone_size: NA
cdr3_length: 14
v_call: TRBV5-4
d_call: TRBD2
cdr3_aa: CASSSGGRAYEQYF
cdr3_nt: TGTGCCAGCAGCTCAGGCGGGAGGGCCTACGAGCAGTACTTC